A single sample is the source of the 17 T cell receptor beta chains below, sequenced in a study of blood T cell repertoires in COVID-19. Clones were sequenced by immunoSEQ multiplex PCR, and TCRdb holds only the in-frame ones, with some missing. The data show about 300,000 clones, just under 90% seen once. The sample consisted of peripheral blood. The receptors come from a woman between 25 and 40 years old with COVID-19, enrolled during active disease.

V gene TRBV15 combines with J gene TRBJ1-1, with TRBD1 matching 9 bases. The CDR3 is made up of 14 amino acids. V shed 1 base and J 6 bases; nucleotides not matched to a gene: 3. Germline CDR1 reads LNHNV; CDR2 reads YYDKDF (reference sequence). The DNA for the CDR3 is TGTGCCACCAGCAGAGTAGGGACAGGGCCTGAAGCTTTCTTT. This translates into CATSRVGTGPEAFF.

This chain's CDR3 is CASSLDRGLPYEQYV. CDR3 DNA: TGTGCCAGCTCTCTGGACAGGGGGTTACCCTACGAGCAGTACGTC. The chain couples TRBV18 to TRBJ2-7, with 10 bases lining up with TRBD1. The CDR3 covers 15 residues. Germline values: CDR1 KGHSH, CDR2 LQKENI. Trimming cost V 6 bases and J 2 bases; bases outside gene matches: 7.

The chain couples TRBV5-4 to TRBJ1-3; 7 bases align to TRBD1. CDR3 length: 17 residues. The ends lost 4 bases at V and 0 bases at J; junction bases unmatched: 10. CDR1 is SGHNT and CDR2 is YYREEE in the germline V gene (reference sequence). The CDR3, as DNA: TGTGCCAGCAGCCCGAGGACAGGTTCAAACTCTGGAAACACCATATATTTT. Its protein is CASSPRTGSNSGNTIYF. The full variable domain, with the rest looked up from reference TRBV5-4 and TRBJ1-3, is ETGVTQSPTHLIKTRGQQVTLRCSSQSGHNTVSWYQQALGQGPQFIFQYYREEENGRGNFPPRFSGLQFPNYSSELNVNALELDDSALYLCASSPRTGSNSGNTIYFGEGSWLTVV.

V usage is TRBV3-1 (or the pseudogene TRBV3-2) and J usage is TRBJ1-4, with D uncertain. Germline lookup yields CDR1 LGHDT and CDR2 YNNKEL (reference sequence). CDR3 length: 12 amino acids. The ends were cut back, 1 base at V and 7 bases at J, with 4 bases in the middle. The CDR3 is CASSQVGEKLFF. The CDR3 bases are TGTGCCAGCAGCCAAGTCGGTGAAAAACTGTTTTTT.

The genes are TRBV3-1 (or the pseudogene TRBV3-2) and TRBJ1-6; TRBD1 matches at 7 bases. V gave up 1 base and J gave up 6 bases; unmatched junction bases: 0. Germline V gene sequence: CDR1 LGHDT, CDR2 YNNKEL (reference sequence). CDR3 length equals 14 residues. The CDR3 protein is CASSQGDSNSPLHF. Written as DNA, the CDR3 is TGTGCCAGCAGCCAAGGGGACAGTAATTCACCCCTCCACTTT.

The chain links TRBV6-5 to TRBJ2-4, with a possible D match to TRBD1 (6 bases). CDR3 length: 15 amino acids. The germline V and J ends were trimmed by 6 bases and 3 bases, with 15 bases remaining between them. Germline CDR1 and CDR2: MNHEY and SVGAGI. As DNA, the CDR3 is TGTGCCAGCAGCTCCCCGGGACACGGCAAAAACATTCAGTACTTC. As protein: CASSSPGHGKNIQYF.

This chain joins TRBV4-2 and TRBJ1-3, with unresolved D. V lost 1 base and J lost 0, with 13 bases in between. Germline-derived CDR1 and CDR2 are LGHNA and YNFKEQ. The length of the CDR3 is 17 residues. Here the CDR3 reads CASSQGVPGNSGNTIYF. The DNA for the CDR3 is TGTGCCAGCAGCCAAGGGGTTCCGGGTAACTCTGGAAACACCATATATTTT.

This clone was seen once. V is TRBV18 and J is TRBJ2-2; 9 bases map to TRBD1. Germline lookup yields CDR1 KGHSH and CDR2 LQKENI. CDR3 length: 16 amino acids. Trimming at V came to 6 bases and at J to 4 bases, leaving 9 bases not matched to a gene. DNA for the CDR3: TGTGCCAGCTCGCCAGCCGGGACAGGGCTCACCGGGGAGCTGTTTTTT. Residues: CASSPAGTGLTGELFF.

This chain connects TRBV7-8 to TRBJ2-7; D gene uncertain. The CDR3 spans 14 residues. Germline V gives CDR1 SGHVS, CDR2 FQNEAQ. V lost 1 base to trimming and J lost 1 base, with 8 bases between them. CDR3 nucleotide sequence: TGTGCCAGCAGCTTAGTTACATCTTCCTACGAGCAGTACTTC. Protein sequence: CASSLVTSSYEQYF.

Details on this clone: The identical CDR3 is also encoded by other nucleotide sequences in the sample. This CDR3 is CASSPGQEETQYF. In DNA form, the CDR3 reads TGTGCCAGCTCACCAGGCCAGGAAGAGACCCAGTACTTC. The rearrangement links TRBV18 to TRBJ2-5; D not certain. The germline gives CDR1 KGHSH, CDR2 LQKENI. The CDR3 runs to 13 residues. The germline V and J ends were trimmed by 2 bases and 3 bases, with 7 bases remaining between them.

The rearrangement links TRBV4-3 to TRBJ2-3; D perhaps matches TRBD2 (6 bases). The V and J ends lost 5 bases and 4 bases respectively, with 10 bases between them. Germline CDR1 is LGHNA and CDR2 is YSLEER. The CDR3 extends over 13 amino acids. The CDR3 loop is CASSYGGADTQYF. The CDR3 region has the DNA TGCGCCAGCAGCTACGGGGGTGCAGATACGCAGTATTTT.

The rearrangement uses TRBV7-3 and TRBJ2-3; no clear D gene. Between the trimmed V and J ends, which lost 5 bases and 0 bases, there was a span of 15 bases. Germline V gene data show CDR1 as SGHTA and CDR2 as FQGTGA. This CDR3 contains 16 residues. CDR3 nucleotides: TGTGCCAGCAGCGCCGAACCGGCGACTAGCACAGATACGCAGTATTTT. Residues: CASSAEPATSTDTQYF.

The gene calls are TRBV6-8 and TRBJ2-3; 8 nucleotides align to TRBD2. The CDR3 covers 14 residues. The germline V gene encodes CDR1 MNHGY and CDR2 SAAAGT. With V trimmed by 4 bases and J by 3 bases, 3 bases remained unmatched. CDR3 sequence reads: CASSSREGTDTQYF. In nucleotides, the CDR3 is TGTGCCAGCAGTTCCCGGGAGGGGACAGATACGCAGTATTTT.

This clone has only one observation. The CDR3 nucleotides are TGTGCCAGCAGCCGCCCAGGACAGGGGGCGAGGAATTCACCCCTCCACTTT. Residues: CASSRPGQGARNSPLHF. This chain links TRBV3-1 (or the pseudogene TRBV3-2) with TRBJ1-6, with 11 bases that match TRBD1. V lost 4 bases to trimming and J lost 7 bases; unmatched junction nucleotides: 9. The CDR3 runs to 17 residues. Germline V gene sequence: CDR1 LGHDT, CDR2 YNNKEL (reference sequence).

This clone was seen just once. The J gene is TRBJ1-2, the V gene TRBV5-1; a weak D match, TRBD1 (5 bases). V lost 7 bases and J lost 6, with 19 bases in between. The CDR3 consists of 14 residues. CDR1 and CDR2 (germline): SGHRS, YFSETQ. CDR3 in DNA: TGCGCCAGCGCGGAGGGGCAGGCAGCACATGGCTACACCTTC. This gives the protein CASAEGQAAHGYTF.

The chain is built from TRBV11-2 and TRBJ2-1; D ambiguous. Germline CDR1 is SGHAT and CDR2 is FQNNGV. This CDR3 comprises 12 residues. Trimming cost V 6 bases and J 8 bases, with 11 bases left between them. CDR3 in amino acids: CASSLSHYEQFF. For the CDR3, the DNA is TGTGCCAGCAGTCTTAGCCATTATGAGCAGTTCTTC.

The V and J genes are TRBV5-6 and TRBJ1-6, with 7 positions matching TRBD1. Germline V gene lookup returns CDR1 SGHDT and CDR2 YYEEEE. This CDR3 comprises 15 residues. V lost 4 bases to trimming and J lost 10 bases; unmatched junction nucleotides: 11. CDR3 coding DNA: TGTGCCAGCAGCCCCTCGGACAGGCTAGACTCACCCCTCCACTTT. As protein: CASSPSDRLDSPLHF.